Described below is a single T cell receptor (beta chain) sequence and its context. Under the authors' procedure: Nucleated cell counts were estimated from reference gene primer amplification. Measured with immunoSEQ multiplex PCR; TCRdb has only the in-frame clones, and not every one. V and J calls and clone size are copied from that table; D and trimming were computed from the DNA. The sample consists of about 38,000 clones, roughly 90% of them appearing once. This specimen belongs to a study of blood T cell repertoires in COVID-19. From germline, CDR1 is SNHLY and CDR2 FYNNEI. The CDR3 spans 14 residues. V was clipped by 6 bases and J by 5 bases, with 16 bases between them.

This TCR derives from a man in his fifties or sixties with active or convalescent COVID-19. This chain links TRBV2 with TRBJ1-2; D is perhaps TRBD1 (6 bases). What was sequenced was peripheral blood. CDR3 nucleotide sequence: TGTGCCAGCAGAGACCCCGGGACAAAGTATGGCTACACCTTC. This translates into CASRDPGTKYGYTF.